This entry lists 29 T cell receptor beta chains sequenced from one sample in a study of T cell changes during pregnancy in multiple sclerosis. Method: immunoSEQ multiplex PCR; TCRdb's copy keeps in-frame clones and lacks some. The sample shows over 65,000 clones, 91% of them seen only once. The source material was peripheral blood, sampled in the second trimester of pregnancy. Every receptor here comes from a female donor with multiple sclerosis, enrolled in a pregnancy study.

J is TRBJ2-5 and V is TRBV9; perhaps TRBD1 as D (5 bases). The ends were cut back, 0 bases at V and 3 bases at J, with 6 bases in the middle. The CDR3 covers 13 residues. CDR1 SGDLS and CDR2 YYNGEE come from the germline V gene. The DNA of the CDR3 is TGTGCCAGCAGCGTAGGGGGCGAAGAGACCCAGTACTTC. This gives the protein CASSVGGEETQYF.

The rearrangement links TRBV5-8 to TRBJ2-3; TRBD2 might be the D (5 bases). The CDR3 totals 17 residues. V was clipped by 4 bases and J by 1 base, with 19 bases between them. Per the germline V gene, CDR1 is SGHTS and CDR2 is YDEGEE. The CDR3 sequence: CASSVALKGVGTDTQYF. DNA of the CDR3: TGTGCCAGCAGCGTCGCCTTGAAGGGAGTGGGCACAGATACGCAGTATTTT. The variable domain in full, with the rest retrieved from reference TRBV5-8 and TRBJ2-3, is EAGVTQSPTHLIKTRGQQATLRCSPISGHTSVYWYQQALGLGLQFLLWYDEGEERNRGNFPPRFSGRQFPNYSSELNVNALELEDSALYLCASSVALKGVGTDTQYFGPGTRLTVL.

The chain employs TRBV7-2 and TRBJ2-5; 12 nucleotides agree with TRBD2. The CDR3 is made up of 17 amino acids. Germline V gene lookup returns CDR1 SGHTA and CDR2 FQGNSA. With V trimmed by 1 base and J by 3 bases, 6 bases remained unmatched. The CDR3 reads CASSLGLAGGREETQYF. The CDR3 coding sequence is TGTGCCAGCAGCTTAGGGCTAGCGGGGGGGCGGGAAGAGACCCAGTACTTC.

This rearrangement joins TRBV6-1 to TRBJ2-7, with a weak D call TRBD2 (7 bases). The germline V gene encodes CDR1 MNHNS and CDR2 SASEGT. Trimming cost V 10 bases and J 4 bases, with 20 bases left between them. The CDR3 is made up of 14 amino acids. The CDR3 DNA follows: TGTGCCACCCATAGGGGGGGAAGTGGGTACGAGCAGTACTTC. Translated, it gives CATHRGGSGYEQYF.

The rearrangement links TRBV30 to TRBJ1-2; D may be TRBD1 (5 bases). The CDR3 is 13 amino acids. The germline CDR1 and CDR2 sequences are GTSNPN and SVGIG (reference sequence). Trimming cost V 0 bases and J 3 bases, with 8 bases left between them. The chain's CDR3 is CAWSVQGHYGYTF. CDR3 nucleotide sequence: TGTGCCTGGAGTGTCCAGGGCCACTATGGCTACACCTTC.

The CDR3 loop is CASSQGGLAGFHEQFF. The CDR3 DNA reads TGTGCCAGCAGCCAAGGCGGACTAGCGGGGTTCCATGAGCAGTTCTTC. This chain connects TRBV14 to TRBJ2-1; 12 bases line up with TRBD2. The germline V gene encodes CDR1 SGHDN and CDR2 FVKESK. This CDR3 is built from 16 residues. J gave up 8 bases and V 1 base, and 6 bases lay outside the gene matches.

The chain is built from TRBV27 and TRBJ1-5; TRBD1 might be the D (6 bases). V lost 7 bases, J lost 6 bases, and 13 bases lay in between. This CDR3 contains 13 residues. Per germline, CDR1 MNHEY and CDR2 SMNVEV (reference sequence). The CDR3 nucleotides read TGTGCCAGCAAACAGGGAGTTGCTCAGCCCCAGCATTTT. It yields the protein CASKQGVAQPQHF.

This chain links TRBV5-3 with TRBJ1-6; D is ambiguous. TRBV5-3 carries the ORF label, with uncertain function. Trimming took off 0 bases at V and 5 bases at J, with 21 bases between the two ends. This CDR3 region has 19 residues. CDR3 in DNA: TGTGCCAGAAGCTTGGCCTGGGTGTTCCGGGAAAGGGATAATTCACCCCTCCACTTT. Its translation is CARSLAWVFRERDNSPLHF.

The chain uses TRBV9 and TRBJ2-6; 7 nucleotides agree with TRBD1. This CDR3 has 18 residues. The V gene end was trimmed by 3 bases and the J gene end by 1 base; junction bases not matched to a gene: 10. Per germline, CDR1 SGDLS and CDR2 YYNGEE. CDR3 sequence: CASSGGTAAASGANVLTF. CDR3 DNA: TGTGCCAGCAGCGGGGGGACAGCTGCTGCATCTGGGGCCAACGTCCTGACTTTC.

The chain joins TRBV5-5 to TRBJ1-2, with TRBD1 as a possible D gene (6 bases). Germline CDR1 and CDR2: SGHKS and YYEKEE (reference sequence). Trimming removed 2 bases from V and 7 bases from J, with 12 bases in between. CDR3 length: 13 amino acids. CDR3 DNA sequence: TGTGCCAGCAGCTTACAGGGAGTGGTTGGCTACACCTTC. Residues: CASSLQGVVGYTF. Full variable domain (rest looked up from reference TRBV5-5 and TRBJ1-2): DAGVTQSPTHLIKTRGQQVTLRCSPISGHKSVSWYQQVLGQGPQFIFQYYEKEERGRGNFPDRFSARQFPNYSSELNVNALLLGDSALYLCASSLQGVVGYTFGSGTRLTVV.

In this sample, this clone turned up once. V and J are TRBV15 and TRBJ2-1, with 7 bases that match TRBD1. Germline CDR1 is LNHNV and CDR2 is YYDKDF (reference sequence). Unmatched junction bases numbered 6, after V lost 5 bases and J lost 5 bases. This CDR3 is built from 14 residues. The CDR3 here is CATSEQGPHNEQFF. The CDR3 nucleotides are TGTGCCACCAGCGAACAGGGGCCTCACAATGAGCAGTTCTTC. The whole variable domain, remainder taken from reference TRBV15 and TRBJ2-1, is DAMVIQNPRYQVTQFGKPVTLSCSQTLNHNVMYWYQQKSSQAPKLLFHYYDKDFNNEADTPDNFQSRRPNTSFCFLDIRSPGLGDTAMYLCATSEQGPHNEQFFGPGTRLTVL.

This chain joins TRBV6-1 and TRBJ2-7; TRBD1 aligns across 9 bases. The CDR3 consists of 16 residues. In germline, CDR1 is MNHNS, CDR2 SASEGT. The J segment lost 7 bases and the V segment lost 2 bases, leaving 12 bases of the junction unmatched. The CDR3 loop reads CASSEWPGQGTKEQYF. The CDR3 DNA follows: TGTGCCAGCAGTGAATGGCCGGGACAGGGAACGAAGGAGCAGTACTTC.

The chain recombines TRBV30 with TRBJ1-2, with 7 bases fitting TRBD1. Trimming cost V 5 bases and J 7 bases; bases outside gene matches: 16. CDR3 size: 15 residues. Germline CDR1 reads GTSNPN; CDR2 reads SVGIG (reference sequence). The CDR3 sequence: CAWWRQGGFYRGYTF. CDR3 coding DNA: TGTGCCTGGTGGCGACAGGGAGGTTTCTATCGTGGCTACACCTTC.

This sequence joins TRBV27 and TRBJ1-6; D is perhaps TRBD1 (5 bases). Trimming removed 3 bases from V and 6 bases from J, with 9 bases in between. Per germline, CDR1 MNHEY and CDR2 SMNVEV (reference sequence). The CDR3 has 14 residues. CDR3 sequence (DNA): TGTGCCAGCAGTTTGCAGGGCTCTAATTCACCCCTCCACTTT. Encoded protein: CASSLQGSNSPLHF.

V and J are TRBV9 and TRBJ1-1, with TRBD1 identical over 9 bases. The CDR3 loop spans 15 amino acids. Germline CDR1 reads SGDLS; CDR2 reads YYNGEE. The J segment lost 5 bases and the V segment lost 4 bases, leaving 9 bases of the junction unmatched. CDR3 sequence (DNA): TGTGCCAGCAGCTCAAAGACAGGGGGAGGAACTGAAGCTTTCTTT. Amino acids: CASSSKTGGGTEAFF.

V gene TRBV5-8 combines with J gene TRBJ1-5; D is uncertain. The CDR3 length is 14 residues. Germline CDR1 reads SGHTS; CDR2 reads YDEGEE. Trimming cost V 0 bases and J 3 bases, with 7 bases left between them. The CDR3 DNA follows: TGTGCCAGCAGCTTGGGCCACTACAATCAGCCCCAGCATTTT. Amino acids: CASSLGHYNQPQHF. Drawing the rest from reference TRBV5-8 and TRBJ1-5, the complete variable domain is EAGVTQSPTHLIKTRGQQATLRCSPISGHTSVYWYQQALGLGLQFLLWYDEGEERNRGNFPPRFSGRQFPNYSSELNVNALELEDSALYLCASSLGHYNQPQHFGDGTRLSIL.

This clone was seen a handful of times. This CDR3 fails to terminate in the conserved phenylalanine or tryptophan, so it likely reflects a read error. The DNA is omitted, as the CDR3 cannot be located on it reliably, and the CDR3 follows TCRdb's listing. The rearrangement links TRBV6-5 to TRBJ1-2; the table's D call, TRBD1, was not checked against the DNA. Germline V gene data show CDR1 as MNHEY and CDR2 as SVGAGI. The length of the CDR3 is 10 amino acids, counting both ends. The CDR3 spells CASSFDREPL.

This chain connects TRBV4-2 to TRBJ2-1, with D hard to call. The germline V gene has CDR1 LGHNA and CDR2 YNFKEQ. The V end lost 0 bases, the J end lost 0 bases, and 12 bases lay between the germline ends. This CDR3 contains 17 residues. CDR3 protein: CASSQDMESLSYNEQFF. The CDR3 DNA reads as TGTGCCAGCAGCCAAGATATGGAGTCCCTCTCCTACAATGAGCAGTTCTTC.

This chain links TRBV5-1 with TRBJ1-1; D unclear. CDR1 and CDR2 (germline): SGHRS, YFSETQ. V gave up 4 bases and J gave up 4 bases, with 17 bases separating them. This CDR3 spans 15 amino acids. This CDR3 is CASSRGGSEATEAFF. CDR3 DNA sequence: TGCGCCAGCAGCCGGGGTGGTAGCGAGGCCACTGAAGCTTTCTTT. Drawing the rest from reference TRBV5-1 and TRBJ1-1, the complete variable domain is KAGVTQTPRYLIKTRGQQVTLSCSPISGHRSVSWYQQTPGQGLQFLFEYFSETQRNKGNFPGRFSGRQFSNSRSEMNVSTLELGDSALYLCASSRGGSEATEAFFGQGTRLTVV.

This chain links TRBV18 with TRBJ1-1; TRBD1 is a possible D gene (5 bases). Looked up from germline, CDR1 is KGHSH and CDR2 is LQKENI. The length of the CDR3 is 16 residues. V lost 2 bases and J 0 bases, leaving 13 bases between the germline ends. CDR3 residues: CASSPLEGFLNTEAFF. The CDR3 region has the DNA TGTGCCAGCTCACCATTGGAGGGGTTCCTGAACACTGAAGCTTTCTTT.

V is TRBV27 and J is TRBJ1-1; D is perhaps TRBD1 (6 bases). The CDR3 totals 13 residues. In germline, CDR1 is MNHEY, CDR2 SMNVEV (reference sequence). V lost 6 bases and J 1 base, leaving 9 bases between the germline ends. The CDR3 bases are TGTGCCAGCAGAACAGGGCCGAACACTGAAGCTTTCTTT. Its protein product is CASRTGPNTEAFF.

The genes are TRBV18 and TRBJ1-2; the match to TRBD1 covers 12 bases. CDR1 and CDR2 (germline): KGHSH, LQKENI. This CDR3 is built from 19 residues. The junction had 15 bases not matched to a gene; V was cut back by 5 bases and J by 2 bases. This CDR3 is CASSSLPRDRGRLNYGYTF. CDR3 nucleotide sequence: TGTGCCAGCTCATCGCTACCCCGGGACAGGGGGCGTCTAAACTATGGCTACACCTTC.

The chain links TRBV4-1 to TRBJ2-7, with 8 bases that match TRBD1. This CDR3 spans 15 amino acids. V gave up 4 bases and J gave up 6 bases; unmatched junction bases: 11. Germline loops: CDR1 MGHRA, CDR2 YSYEKL. In DNA, the CDR3 is TGCGCCAGCAGCCCGATCGTGTCAGGGGGCCGCGAGCAGTACTTC. Translated, it gives CASSPIVSGGREQYF.

The rearrangement links TRBV9 to TRBJ1-1; 8 bases align to TRBD1. V gave up 3 bases and J gave up 3 bases; unmatched junction bases: 7. Germline CDR1 is SGDLS and CDR2 is YYNGEE. CDR3 size: 15 residues. The CDR3 spells CASSATGQGDTEAFF. CDR3 in DNA: TGTGCCAGCAGCGCCACCGGACAGGGAGACACTGAAGCTTTCTTT. The full variable domain, in which reference TRBV9 and TRBJ1-1 provide the parts outside the CDR3, is DSGVTQTPKHLITATGQRVTLRCSPRSGDLSVYWYQQSLDQGLQFLIQYYNGEERAKGNILERFSAQQFPDLHSELNLSSLELGDSALYFCASSATGQGDTEAFFGQGTRLTVV.

This clone is a singleton in its sample. The rearrangement joins TRBV5-1 to TRBJ1-1, with 10 bases that match TRBD1. CDR3 size: 18 residues. V trimming: 0 bases; J trimming: 1 base; junction bases outside the gene matches: 9. Germline assignment: CDR1 SGHRS and CDR2 YFSETQ. The CDR3 DNA is TGCGCCAGCAGCTTGGAGCCCCGGACAGGGGGGAAGAACACTGAAGCTTTCTTT. Its protein is CASSLEPRTGGKNTEAFF.

The chain is built from TRBV5-4 and TRBJ2-3; 8 bases align to TRBD1. V trimming: 4 bases; J trimming: 0 bases; junction bases outside the gene matches: 7. The CDR3 sequence is 16 residues long. Germline-derived CDR1 and CDR2 are SGHNT and YYREEE (reference sequence). CDR3 nucleotide sequence: TGTGCCAGCAGCGCGTACAGGGGGTTGAGCACAGATACGCAGTATTTT. This gives the protein CASSAYRGLSTDTQYF.

The chain carries TRBV6-4 and TRBJ1-6; the D is unclear. Germline CDR1 is MRHNA and CDR2 is SNTAGT. Trimming removed 4 bases at V and 10 bases at J, with 11 bases between. This CDR3 spans 13 amino acids. In nucleotides, the CDR3 is TGTGCCAGCAGTGTGGCGTGGAGGTCACCCCTCCACTTT. This gives the protein CASSVAWRSPLHF.

As regards this clone: The junction and the germline gene differ at one end; a read error may be behind it. The V gene is TRBV6-6, the J gene TRBJ2-5; 8 positions agree with TRBD2. This CDR3 contains 14 residues. CDR1 is MNHNY and CDR2 is SVGAGI in the germline V gene (reference sequence). The CDR3 region has the DNA TGTGCCAGCAGTTACACTAGCGGCCAAGAGTCCCAGTACTTC. It yields the protein CASSYTSGQESQYF.

This clone was detected only a few times. This chain links TRBV6-1 with TRBJ1-1; D is perhaps TRBD1 (5 bases). Between the trimmed V and J ends, which lost 3 bases and 7 bases, there was a span of 15 bases. This CDR3 has 14 amino acids. Germline CDR1 is MNHNS and CDR2 is SASEGT. The CDR3 DNA follows: TGTGCCAGCAGTGATGGCGGGGCAGCCCATGAAGCTTTCTTT. Its translation is CASSDGGAAHEAFF.